This TCR beta chain was profiled in a study of cytomegalovirus exposure and HLA in healthy donors. Study-wide results and caveats: A prior analysis recorded that most TCR beta V segments were productive about 87% or about 30% of the time. The study labeled 150 to 200 TCR beta chains cytomegalovirus-associated. A later analysis linked a missense variant in DCLRE1C to the trimming of TCR beta V and J genes.

The CDR3 runs 17 residues. Trimming took 4 bases from V and 2 from J; bases not matched to a gene: 5. Germline lookup yields CDR1 MGHRA and CDR2 YSYEKL. In regard to this clone: Its antigen remains unidentified.

In the PCR, 60 Vbeta and 13 Jbeta primers were used. Authors' analysis steps: It was a later analysis that counted 79 million or so unique TCR beta chains, of which around 11 million were shared. The data were produced by immunoSEQ multiplex PCR, yet TCRdb's version contains in-frame clones alone and is incomplete. The DNA was the basis for D and trimming; V, J and clone size are from that table. This sample has roughly 58,000 clones, with 80% found just once. The chain links TRBV4-1 to TRBJ2-5; 15 bases line up with TRBD2. The sequenced sample consisted of PBMCs. The TCR sequence derives from a woman between 40 and 55 years old in good health and CMV-seronegative. The CDR3 protein is CASSRGTSGRTQETQYF. The CDR3 nucleotides are TGCGCCAGCAGCCGTGGGACTAGCGGGAGGACTCAAGAGACCCAGTACTTC.